This TCR beta chain comes out of a study of OX40 agonist ivuxolimab in advanced cancers. The protocol was immunoSEQ multiplex PCR, while the TCRdb copy is restricted to in-frame clones and leaves out a portion. The data contain around 61,000 clones, more than 75% of them singletons. The germline CDR1 and CDR2 sequences are MRHNA and SNTAGT. The junction had 3 bases not matched to a gene; V was cut back by 4 bases and J by 8 bases. CDR3 length: 13 amino acids. This clone came up once. The sequencing here drew on CD4+ or CD8+ T cells sorted from blood, taken in a trial of the OX40 agonist ivuxolimab. This receptor was taken from an adult with an advanced solid tumor such as melanoma, head and neck, liver or kidney cancer. The chain has TRBV6-4 and TRBJ1-2; TRBD1 matches at 11 bases. CDR3 coding DNA: TGTGCCAGCAGTGTGGACAGGGGGCGAGGCTACACCTTC. Translation gives CASSVDRGRGYTF.